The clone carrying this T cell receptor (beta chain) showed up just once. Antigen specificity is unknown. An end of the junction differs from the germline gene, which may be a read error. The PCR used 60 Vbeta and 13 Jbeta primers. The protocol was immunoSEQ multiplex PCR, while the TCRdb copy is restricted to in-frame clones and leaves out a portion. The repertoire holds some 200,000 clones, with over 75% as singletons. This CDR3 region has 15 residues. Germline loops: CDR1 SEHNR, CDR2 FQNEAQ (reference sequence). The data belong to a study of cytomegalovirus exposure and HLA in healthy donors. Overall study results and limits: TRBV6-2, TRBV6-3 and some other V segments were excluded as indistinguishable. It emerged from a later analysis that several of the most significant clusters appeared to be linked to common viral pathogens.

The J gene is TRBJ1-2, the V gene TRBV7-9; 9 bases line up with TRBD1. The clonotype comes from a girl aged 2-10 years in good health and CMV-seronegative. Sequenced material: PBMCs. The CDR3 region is CSSSVWDREGNGYTF. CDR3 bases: TGTTCCAGCAGCGTATGGGACAGGGAAGGGAATGGCTACACCTTC. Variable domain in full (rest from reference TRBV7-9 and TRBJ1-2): DTGVSQNPRHKITKRGQNVTFRCDPISEHNRLYWYRQTLGQGPEFLTYFQNEAQLEKSRLLSDRFSAERPKGSFSTLEIQRTEQGDSAMYLCSSSVWDREGNGYTFGSGTRLTVV.